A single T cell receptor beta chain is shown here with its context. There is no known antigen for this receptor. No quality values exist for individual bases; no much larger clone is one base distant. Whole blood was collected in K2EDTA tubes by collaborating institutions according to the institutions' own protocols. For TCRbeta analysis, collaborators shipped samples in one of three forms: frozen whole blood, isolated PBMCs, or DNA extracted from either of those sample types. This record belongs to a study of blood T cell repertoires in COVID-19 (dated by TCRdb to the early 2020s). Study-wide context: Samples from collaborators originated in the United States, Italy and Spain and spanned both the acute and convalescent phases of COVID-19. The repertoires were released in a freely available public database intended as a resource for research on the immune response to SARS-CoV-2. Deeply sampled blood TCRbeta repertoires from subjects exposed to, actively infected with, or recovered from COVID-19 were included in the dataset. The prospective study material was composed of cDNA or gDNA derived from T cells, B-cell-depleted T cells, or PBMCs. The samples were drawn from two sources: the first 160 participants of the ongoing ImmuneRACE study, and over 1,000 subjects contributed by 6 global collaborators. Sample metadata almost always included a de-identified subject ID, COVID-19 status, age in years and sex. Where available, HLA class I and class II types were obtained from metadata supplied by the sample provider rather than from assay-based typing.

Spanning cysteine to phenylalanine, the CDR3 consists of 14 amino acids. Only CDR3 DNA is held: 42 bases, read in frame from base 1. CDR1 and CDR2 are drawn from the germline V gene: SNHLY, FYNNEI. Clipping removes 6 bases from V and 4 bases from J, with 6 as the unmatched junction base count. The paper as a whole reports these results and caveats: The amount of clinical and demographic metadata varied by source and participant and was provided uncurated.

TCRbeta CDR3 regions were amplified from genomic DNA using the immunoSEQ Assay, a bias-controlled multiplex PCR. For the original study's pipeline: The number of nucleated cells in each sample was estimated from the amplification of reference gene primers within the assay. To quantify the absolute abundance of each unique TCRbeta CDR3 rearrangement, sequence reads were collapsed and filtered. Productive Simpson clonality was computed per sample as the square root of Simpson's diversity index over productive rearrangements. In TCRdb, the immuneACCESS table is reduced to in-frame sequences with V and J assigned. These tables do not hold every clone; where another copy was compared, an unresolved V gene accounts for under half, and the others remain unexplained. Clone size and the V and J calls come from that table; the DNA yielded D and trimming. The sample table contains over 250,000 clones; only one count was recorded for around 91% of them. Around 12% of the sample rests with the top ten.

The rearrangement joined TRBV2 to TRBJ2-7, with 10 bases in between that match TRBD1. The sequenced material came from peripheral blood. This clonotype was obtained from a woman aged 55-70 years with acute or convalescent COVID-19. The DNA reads TGTGCCAGCAGGAGGACAGGGGGTGTTTACGAGCAGTACTTC. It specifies CASRRTGGVYEQYF.